The sequence of this T cell receptor beta chain was determined in a study of T cell clones after liver transplantation. Study-level information: Liver transplant recipients had immunosuppression withdrawal attempted within 2 years. Pre-transplant mixed lymphocyte reactions yielded third-party-reactive TCRbeta sequences as comparators for graft-donor-reactive sequences. Timepoints were pre-transplant, pre-withdrawal, and after withdrawal was completed or failed. The study's findings and limits: The donor-reactive repertoire was only partly measurable in two subjects, lacking donor cells.

As to this clone: Its antigen remains unknown.

Data came from immunoSEQ multiplex PCR; TCRdb stores just in-frame clones and leaves some out. The data contain over 45,000 clones, over 55% of them seen just once; the ten biggest clones take up 9.9%. The germline CDR1 and CDR2 sequences are SGHTA and FQGNSA. Trimming pared 6 bases from V and 7 bases from J, leaving 13 bases between. The CDR3 is 13 amino acids. The chain employs TRBV7-2 and TRBJ1-5; D is undetermined. Specimen: CD4+ T cells from blood, collected around 4.5 years after liver transplant. This TCR was recovered from a human patient who received a liver transplant. These T cells may partly come from the graft donor. In DNA form, the CDR3 reads TGTGCCAGCAGTCGCAGCACAGTGCAGCCCCAGCATTTT. It encodes CASSRSTVQPQHF.